Below, 4 T cell receptor beta chains from the same sample are listed, as sequenced in a study of T cell responses to AZD1222 COVID-19 vaccine. Some clones are missing from TCRdb's copy, which holds only in-frame ones; the method was immunoSEQ multiplex PCR. The data hold about 120,000 clones, with around 94% observed a single time. The sequences come from peripheral blood, collected on day 0 of AZD1222 vaccination. The receptors come from an adult in good health.

The J gene is TRBJ2-7, the V gene TRBV4-1; unclear D gene. V was shortened by 2 bases and J by 7 bases, with 12 bases between the two germline ends. The CDR3 has 13 amino acids. Germline-derived CDR1 and CDR2 are MGHRA and YSYEKL. The CDR3 sequence is CASSQPWTEEQYF. CDR3 sequence (DNA): TGCGCCAGCAGCCAACCCTGGACGGAGGAGCAGTACTTC.

The J gene is TRBJ2-5, the V gene TRBV11-2, with TRBD2 identical over 8 bases. Germline assignment: CDR1 SGHAT and CDR2 FQNNGV. V trimming: 0 bases; J trimming: 5 bases; junction bases outside the gene matches: 8. The CDR3 covers 16 residues. CDR3 DNA sequence: TGTGCCAGCAGCTTAGAGGAGACTAGCGTGCGGGAGACCCAGTACTTC. It is translated as CASSLEETSVRETQYF.

This clone was picked up a small number of times. The CDR3 DNA reads TGTGCCAGCAGCTTAGGGATAGGAGATCTGTTTTTT. Protein: CASSLGIGDLFF. The chain carries TRBV7-9 and TRBJ2-2, with D uncertain. Germline CDR1 SEHNR, CDR2 FQNEAQ (reference sequence). This CDR3 is 12 amino acids long. Trimming removed 1 base from V and 14 bases from J, with 11 bases in between.

The rearrangement links TRBV7-8 to TRBJ1-2; TRBD1 is a possible D gene (5 bases). V dropped 4 bases and J dropped 7 bases, with 13 bases sitting between them. Germline V gene lookup returns CDR1 SGHVS and CDR2 FQNEAQ. There are 13 residues in the CDR3. DNA of the CDR3: TGTGCCAGCAGCTCGGGGCCTTCGGGTGGCTACACCTTC. Translated, it gives CASSSGPSGGYTF.